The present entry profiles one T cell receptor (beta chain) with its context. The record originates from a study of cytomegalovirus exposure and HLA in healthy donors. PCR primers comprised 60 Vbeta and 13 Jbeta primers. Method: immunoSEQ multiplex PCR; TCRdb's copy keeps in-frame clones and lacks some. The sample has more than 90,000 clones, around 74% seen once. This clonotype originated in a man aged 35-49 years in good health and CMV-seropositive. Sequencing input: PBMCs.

The CDR3 here is CASSTGGANTEAFF. The CDR3 DNA reads as TGTGCCAGCAGTACCGGAGGGGCGAACACTGAAGCTTTCTTT. The rearrangement joins TRBV2 to TRBJ1-1; D might be TRBD1 (5 bases). CDR3 length equals 14 residues. The germline CDR1 and CDR2 sequences are SNHLY and FYNNEI. V lost 5 bases and J lost 1, with 11 bases in between. The whole variable domain, remainder taken from reference TRBV2 and TRBJ1-1, is EPEVTQTPSHQVTQMGQEVILRCVPISNHLYFYWYRQILGQKVEFLVSFYNNEISEKSEIFDDQFSVERPDGSNFTLKIRSTKLEDSAMYFCASSTGGANTEAFFGQGTRLTVV.